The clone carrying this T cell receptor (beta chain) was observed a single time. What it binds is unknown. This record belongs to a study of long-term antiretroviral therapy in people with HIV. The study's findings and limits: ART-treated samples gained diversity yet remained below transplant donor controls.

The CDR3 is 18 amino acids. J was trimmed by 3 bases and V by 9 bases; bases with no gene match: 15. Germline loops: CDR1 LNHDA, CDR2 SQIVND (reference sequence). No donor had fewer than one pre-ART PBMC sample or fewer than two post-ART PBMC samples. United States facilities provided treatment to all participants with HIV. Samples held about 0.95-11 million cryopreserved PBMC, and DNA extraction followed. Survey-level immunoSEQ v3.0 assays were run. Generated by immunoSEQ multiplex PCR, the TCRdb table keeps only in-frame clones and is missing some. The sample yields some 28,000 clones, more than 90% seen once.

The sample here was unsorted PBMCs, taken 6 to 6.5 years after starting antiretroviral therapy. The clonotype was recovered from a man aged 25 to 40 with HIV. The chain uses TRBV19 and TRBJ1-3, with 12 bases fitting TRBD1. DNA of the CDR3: TGTGCCAGCACAACCGGGACAGGGGGCGCCCCATATGGAAACACCATATATTTT. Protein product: CASTTGTGGAPYGNTIYF.